This T cell receptor (beta chain) emerged from a study of T cell responses to AZD1222 COVID-19 vaccine (dated by TCRdb to about 2021). Regarding the study in general: TCR sequencing covered roughly 230 trial participants: 200 to 220 given two doses of AZD1222 and 26 given two doses of MenACWY control vaccine. Trial participants were enrolled into age subgroups of 18-55, 56-69 and 70-plus years, which contained roughly 140, 27 and 60 TCR-sequenced participants, respectively.

General findings and caveats noted by the study authors: The vaccine-associated CD4 TCRs covered the entire spike protein, and the dominant responses fell in regions 160-218 and 743-854. No day 14 peak-response samples were available, so repertoires were characterized only after the peak T cell response. In the small 56-69-year group, the increase in depth fell short of significance, most likely because of low power. Participants were mostly white British and included more females than males, and it was suggested by the authors that clonal diversity may have been underestimated. After two AZD1222 doses, spike-specific TCR breadth and depth were significantly higher than at day 0 and than in MenACWY recipients. Conclusions about previously exposed vaccinees are limited because only five to seven AZD1222 recipients were SARS-CoV-2 seropositive at baseline. Reportedly, close to half of the unique spike-specific TCRs recognized epitopes lying outside the regions that are mutated in the B.1.351 and B.1.1.7 variants.

This clone was counted once. What this receptor recognizes is not known. Nothing much larger sits one base from this clone, and base qualities are not available. For CDR1 and CDR2, the germline V gene lists SGHVS and FQNEAQ. The CDR3 runs 16 amino acids, cysteine and phenylalanine included. CDR3 DNA only is kept here, 48 bases in frame from base 1. V is shortened by 1 base, J by 6 bases, and the region joining them spans 16 bases. The CDR3 regions of human TCRbeta chains were analyzed by immunosequencing. Per the authors' processing: Repertoire TCRs were matched against a reference library of SARS-CoV-2-specific TCRs generated with the MIRA antigen-specificity platform. Breadth was defined as the fraction of unique TCRs that were SARS-CoV-2-associated, and depth was defined as the fraction of total T cells that were SARS-CoV-2-associated. Using the MIRA data, each spike-specific TCR was assigned both to the spike region to which the TCR was reactive and to a CD4 or CD8 class. Log10-transformed breadth and depth values were compared by one-way ANOVA with Sidak's multiple comparisons tests. What TCRdb holds here is the immuneACCESS table cut down to in-frame rearrangements. Part of the clones is not present; checked against another copy, under half of the missing clones reflect an unresolved V gene, and the others are unexplained. The V and J calls and clone size were taken over from that table, and D and trimming were inferred from the DNA. The sample has roughly 200,000 clones on record, more than 90% of them singletons. Clones ranked in the top ten supply 3.6% of the sample.

Per the publication, the time point label means: about 28 days (+/-7) after the second vaccine dose. The treatment or condition label, as the study defines it: meningococcal conjugate vaccine given as trial control. Vaccinee samples came from UK trials COV001 and COV002, including a single-blind randomized controlled phase 2/3 trial of AZD1222 (ChAdOx1 nCoV-19) in healthy adults. For TCRbeta chain sequencing, PBMC samples were collected from trial participants at day 0 and at day 28 after the second dose. This clonotype was sampled from an adult who received the MenACWY meningococcal vaccine as a control. The chain is encoded by TRBV7-8 joined to TRBJ1-5; a tentative D match to TRBD1 spans 6 bases. The input for sequencing was peripheral blood, taken 28 days after the second dose of the MenACWY control vaccine. The DNA sequence is given as TGTGCCAGCAGCTTAGTGGGGGGGCAACACGGTCAGCCCCAGCATTTT. This codes for CASSLVGGQHGQPQHF.